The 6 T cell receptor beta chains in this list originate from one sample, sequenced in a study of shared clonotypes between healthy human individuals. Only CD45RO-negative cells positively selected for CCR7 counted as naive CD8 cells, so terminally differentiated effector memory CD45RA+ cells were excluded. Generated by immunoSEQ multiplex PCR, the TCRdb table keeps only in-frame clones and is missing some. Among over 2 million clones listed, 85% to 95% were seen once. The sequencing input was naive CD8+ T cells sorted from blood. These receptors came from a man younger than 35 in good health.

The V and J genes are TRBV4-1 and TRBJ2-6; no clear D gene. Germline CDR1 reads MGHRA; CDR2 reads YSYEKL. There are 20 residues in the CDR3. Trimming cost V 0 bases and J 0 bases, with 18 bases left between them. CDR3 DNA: TGCGCCAGCAGCCAAGACTCGGACCCGAACGTTGACTCTGGGGCCAACGTCCTGACTTTC. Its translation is CASSQDSDPNVDSGANVLTF.

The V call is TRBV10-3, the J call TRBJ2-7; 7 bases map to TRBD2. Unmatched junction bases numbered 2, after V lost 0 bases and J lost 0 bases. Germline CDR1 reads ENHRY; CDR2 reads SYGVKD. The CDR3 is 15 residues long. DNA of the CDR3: TGTGCCATCAGTGAGTCCAGCGGGACCTCCTACGAGCAGTACTTC. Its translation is CAISESSGTSYEQYF.

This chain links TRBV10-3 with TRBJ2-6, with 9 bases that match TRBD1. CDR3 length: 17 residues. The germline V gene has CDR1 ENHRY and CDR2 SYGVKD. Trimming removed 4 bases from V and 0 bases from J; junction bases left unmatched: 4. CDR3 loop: CAISGDRDFSGANVLTF. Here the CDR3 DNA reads TGTGCCATCAGTGGGGACAGGGATTTCTCTGGGGCCAACGTCCTGACTTTC.

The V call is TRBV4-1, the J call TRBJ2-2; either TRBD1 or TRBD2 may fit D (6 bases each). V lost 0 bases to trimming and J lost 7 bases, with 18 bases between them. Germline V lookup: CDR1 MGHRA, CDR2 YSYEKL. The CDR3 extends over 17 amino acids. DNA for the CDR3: TGCGCCAGCAGCCAAGACCCGGGGGCCTGGTCGAGCGGGGAGCTGTTTTTT. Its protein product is CASSQDPGAWSSGELFF.

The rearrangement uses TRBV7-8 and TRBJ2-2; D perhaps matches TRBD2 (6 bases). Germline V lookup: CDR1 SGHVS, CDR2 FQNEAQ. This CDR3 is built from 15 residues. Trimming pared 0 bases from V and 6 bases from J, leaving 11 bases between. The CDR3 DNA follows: TGTGCCAGCAGCTTAGCGACGGAGGGCCCCGGGGAGCTGTTTTTT. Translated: CASSLATEGPGELFF.

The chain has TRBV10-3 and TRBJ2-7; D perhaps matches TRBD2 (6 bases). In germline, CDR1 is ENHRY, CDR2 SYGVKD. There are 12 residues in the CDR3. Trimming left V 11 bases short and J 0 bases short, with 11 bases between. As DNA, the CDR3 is TGTGCCTCGGGGGTGAGCTCCTACGAGCAGTACTTC. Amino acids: CASGVSSYEQYF.